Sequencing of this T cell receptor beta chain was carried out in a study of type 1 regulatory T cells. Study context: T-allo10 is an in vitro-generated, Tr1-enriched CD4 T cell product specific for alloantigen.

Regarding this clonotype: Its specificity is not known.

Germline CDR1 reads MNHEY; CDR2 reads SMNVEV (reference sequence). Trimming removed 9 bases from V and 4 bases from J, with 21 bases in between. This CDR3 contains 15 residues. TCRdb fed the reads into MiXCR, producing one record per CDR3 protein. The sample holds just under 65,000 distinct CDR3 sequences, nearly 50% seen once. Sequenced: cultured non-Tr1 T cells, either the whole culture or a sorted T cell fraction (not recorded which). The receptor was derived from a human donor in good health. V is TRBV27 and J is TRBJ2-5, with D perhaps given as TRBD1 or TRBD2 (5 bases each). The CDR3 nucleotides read TGTGCCAGTCGGGGCATCGTGGGCCGGGGAGAGACCCAGTACTTC. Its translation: CASRGIVGRGETQYF.